The rows below give T cell receptor beta chains drawn from one sample of a study of Graves' ophthalmopathy and Graves' hyperthyroidism. Each CDR3 protein gets one entry after TCRdb re-called the multiplex PCR reads with MiXCR. This table has 240,000 or so distinct CDR3 sequences, around 50% appearing once. The sample was peripheral blood. The source is an adult man with Graves' ophthalmopathy. Both conserved end residues are part of each CDR3. The D gene is left open where the match is weak. Size tells how often a clone was seen (once, few, many) or the class of an expanded clone, and some rows leave it out.

V gene: TRBV4-1
clone size: few
D gene: TRBD1
J gene: TRBJ1-6
CDR3 protein: CASSHSLDREHSPLHF
CDR3 DNA: TGCGCCAGCAGCCATTCTCTCGACAGGGAACATTCACCCCTCCACTTT

V gene: TRBV5-1
clone size: once
D gene: TRBD1
J gene: TRBJ1-2
CDR3 protein: CASRSNPGQGYGYTF
CDR3 DNA: TGCGCCAGCAGAAGTAATCCGGGACAGGGATATGGCTACACCTTC

V gene: TRBV7-3
clone size: .
D gene: .
J gene: TRBJ2-7
CDR3 protein: CASSLAGPNSYEQYF
CDR3 DNA: TGTGCCAGCAGCTTAGCGGGCCCAAACTCCTACGAGCAGTACTTC

V gene: TRBV10-3
clone size: few
D gene: .
J gene: TRBJ1-5
CDR3 protein: CASRRQQGEHQPQHF
CDR3 DNA: TGTGCCAGCAGAAGACAACAAGGGGAGCATCAGCCCCAGCATTTT

V gene: TRBV2
clone size: .
D gene: .
J gene: TRBJ2-6
CDR3 protein: CASTGTGANVLTF
CDR3 DNA: TGTGCCAGCACCGGTACTGGGGCCAACGTCCTGACTTTC

V gene: TRBV11-3
clone size: .
D gene: .
J gene: TRBJ2-7
CDR3 protein: CASSLVRSVNEQYF
CDR3 DNA: TGTGCCAGCAGCTTAGTCCGGAGCGTCAACGAGCAGTACTTC

V gene: TRBV20-1
clone size: many
D gene: .
J gene: TRBJ2-7
CDR3 protein: CSAKEGGHEQYF
CDR3 DNA: TGCAGTGCAAAGGAGGGAGGCCACGAGCAGTACTTC

V gene: TRBV7-9
clone size: few
D gene: .
J gene: TRBJ1-1
CDR3 protein: CASSPGASGFF
CDR3 DNA: TGTGCCAGCAGCCCCGGGGCGTCCGGCTTCTTT

V gene: TRBV7-9
clone size: .
D gene: .
J gene: TRBJ2-7
CDR3 protein: CASSLVRYYEQYF
CDR3 DNA: TGTGCCAGCAGCTTAGTCCGGTACTACGAGCAGTACTTC

V gene: TRBV20-1
clone size: .
D gene: TRBD1
J gene: TRBJ1-1
CDR3 protein: CSARGLGTGRFTEAFF
CDR3 DNA: TGCAGTGCTAGAGGTTTAGGGACAGGGCGATTTACTGAAGCTTTCTTT

V gene: TRBV5-1
clone size: .
D gene: TRBD1
J gene: TRBJ1-6
CDR3 protein: CASSLGTGSNSPLHF
CDR3 DNA: TGTGCCAGCAGCCTCGGGACAGGGAGTAATTCACCCCTCCACTTT

V gene: TRBV25-1
clone size: .
D gene: TRBD1
J gene: TRBJ2-5
CDR3 protein: CASRLTGEEETQYF
CDR3 DNA: TGTGCCAGCAGACTGACAGGGGAAGAGGAGACCCAGTACTTC

V gene: TRBV7-9
clone size: .
D gene: .
J gene: TRBJ2-5
CDR3 protein: CASSLWDQKTQYF
CDR3 DNA: TGTGCCAGCAGCTTATGGGACCAAAAGACCCAGTACTTC

V gene: TRBV20-1
clone size: .
D gene: .
J gene: TRBJ2-7
CDR3 protein: CSARDQGSYEQYF
CDR3 DNA: TGCAGTGCTAGAGATCAGGGCTCCTACGAGCAGTACTTC

V gene: TRBV7-2
clone size: many
D gene: .
J gene: TRBJ2-7
CDR3 protein: CASSFIYEQYF
CDR3 DNA: TGTGCCAGCAGTTTTATTTACGAGCAGTACTTC

V gene: TRBV7-3
clone size: .
D gene: .
J gene: TRBJ1-5
CDR3 protein: CASLEQGPLDSNQPQHF
CDR3 DNA: TGTGCCAGCTTGGAGCAGGGGCCCTTAGATAGCAATCAGCCCCAGCATTTT

V gene: TRBV14
clone size: many
D gene: TRBD1
J gene: TRBJ2-2
CDR3 protein: CASSPRDRMTTGELFF
CDR3 DNA: TGTGCCAGCAGCCCACGGGACAGAATGACGACCGGGGAGCTGTTTTTT

V gene: TRBV12-3/TRBV12-4
clone size: .
D gene: .
J gene: TRBJ1-2
CDR3 protein: CASRAGTGYTF
CDR3 DNA: TGTGCCAGCAGAGCCGGGACAGGCTACACCTTC

V gene: TRBV29-1
clone size: .
D gene: TRBD1
J gene: TRBJ1-5
CDR3 protein: CSAGQGVGQPQHF
CDR3 DNA: TGCAGCGCGGGACAGGGGGTAGGTCAGCCCCAGCATTTT

V gene: TRBV24-1
clone size: once
D gene: TRBD2
J gene: TRBJ2-3
CDR3 protein: CATSVPSGARSDTQYF
CDR3 DNA: TGTGCCACCAGTGTTCCTAGCGGAGCAAGGTCAGATACGCAGTATTTT

V gene: TRBV19
clone size: .
D gene: TRBD1
J gene: TRBJ2-2
CDR3 protein: CATTTGANTGELFF
CDR3 DNA: TGTGCCACGACAACAGGGGCGAACACCGGGGAGCTGTTTTTT

V gene: TRBV5-8
clone size: few
D gene: .
J gene: TRBJ1-2
CDR3 protein: CASSIAYYYGYTF
CDR3 DNA: TGTGCCAGCAGCATTGCCTATTACTATGGCTACACCTTC

V gene: TRBV7-6
clone size: many
D gene: TRBD1
J gene: TRBJ1-2
CDR3 protein: CASSFGQDRYTF
CDR3 DNA: TGTGCCAGCAGCTTCGGACAGGATCGCTACACCTTC

V gene: TRBV7-2
clone size: .
D gene: TRBD1
J gene: TRBJ2-1
CDR3 protein: CASSSPGQGGDEQFF
CDR3 DNA: TGTGCCAGCAGCTCGCCGGGACAGGGGGGCGATGAGCAGTTCTTC

V gene: TRBV10-3
clone size: many
D gene: .
J gene: TRBJ1-3
CDR3 protein: CAISSIGNTIYF
CDR3 DNA: TGTGCCATCAGCAGTATCGGAAACACCATATATTTT

V gene: TRBV9
clone size: .
D gene: .
J gene: TRBJ1-6
CDR3 protein: CASSQVVQGNSPLHF
CDR3 DNA: TGTGCCAGCAGCCAAGTGGTCCAGGGGAATTCACCCCTCCACTTT

V gene: TRBV20-1
clone size: .
D gene: .
J gene: TRBJ2-2
CDR3 protein: CRAMGGAGTGELFF
CDR3 DNA: TGCAGGGCTATGGGGGGGGCTGGCACCGGGGAGCTGTTTTTT

V gene: TRBV12-3/TRBV12-4
clone size: many
D gene: TRBD1
J gene: TRBJ1-2
CDR3 protein: CASSRDRGGYTF
CDR3 DNA: TGTGCCAGCAGTAGAGACAGGGGTGGCTACACCTTC

V gene: TRBV6-5
clone size: once
D gene: TRBD2
J gene: TRBJ2-6
CDR3 protein: CASGRLAGVSGANVLTF
CDR3 DNA: TGTGCCAGCGGCAGACTAGCGGGAGTATCTGGGGCCAACGTCCTGACTTTC

V gene: TRBV10-3
clone size: few
D gene: .
J gene: TRBJ2-7
CDR3 protein: CAISESTSGDYEQYF
CDR3 DNA: TGTGCCATCAGTGAGTCGACGAGCGGAGACTACGAGCAGTACTTC

V gene: TRBV29-1
clone size: many
D gene: TRBD1
J gene: TRBJ1-5
CDR3 protein: CSVLTGASNQPQHF
CDR3 DNA: TGCAGCGTCTTGACAGGGGCGAGCAATCAGCCCCAGCATTTT

V gene: TRBV9
clone size: .
D gene: .
J gene: TRBJ1-5
CDR3 protein: CASSVGAGRSNQPQHF
CDR3 DNA: TGTGCCAGCAGCGTAGGGGCAGGTCGTAGCAATCAGCCCCAGCATTTT

V gene: TRBV10-3
clone size: .
D gene: .
J gene: TRBJ1-1
CDR3 protein: CAISESGQPMNTEAFF
CDR3 DNA: TGTGCCATCAGTGAGTCGGGACAACCTATGAACACTGAAGCTTTCTTT

V gene: TRBV20-1
clone size: .
D gene: TRBD1
J gene: TRBJ1-4
CDR3 protein: CSASGTGGKGKLFF
CDR3 DNA: TGCAGTGCTAGCGGGACAGGGGGCAAGGGAAAACTGTTTTTT

V gene: TRBV7-2
clone size: once
D gene: .
J gene: TRBJ2-7
CDR3 protein: CASKTIRGELAYEQYF
CDR3 DNA: TGTGCCAGCAAGACGATCAGGGGGGAGCTAGCCTACGAGCAGTACTTC

V gene: TRBV6-2/TRBV6-3
clone size: .
D gene: .
J gene: TRBJ2-2
CDR3 protein: CASSFREYTGELFF
CDR3 DNA: TGTGCCAGCAGTTTCCGGGAGTACACCGGGGAGCTGTTTTTT

V gene: TRBV7-2
clone size: many
D gene: .
J gene: TRBJ1-2
CDR3 protein: CASSRYRDGYTF
CDR3 DNA: TGTGCCAGCAGCCGATACAGGGATGGCTACACCTTC

V gene: TRBV5-5
clone size: .
D gene: .
J gene: TRBJ1-1
CDR3 protein: CASSRDGMETEAFF
CDR3 DNA: TGTGCCAGCAGCAGGGACGGGATGGAGACTGAAGCTTTCTTT

V gene: TRBV19
clone size: .
D gene: .
J gene: TRBJ1-2
CDR3 protein: CASSLWKGSYGYTF
CDR3 DNA: TGTGCCAGCAGTTTATGGAAGGGCAGCTATGGCTACACCTTC

V gene: TRBV9
clone size: .
D gene: .
J gene: TRBJ1-1
CDR3 protein: CASSSELNTEAFF
CDR3 DNA: TGTGCCAGCAGTAGTGAACTGAACACTGAAGCTTTCTTT

V gene: TRBV29-1
clone size: .
D gene: .
J gene: TRBJ2-3
CDR3 protein: CSVDSGSFGADTQYF
CDR3 DNA: TGCAGCGTTGACTCAGGAAGCTTCGGCGCAGATACGCAGTATTTT

V gene: TRBV29-1
clone size: .
D gene: TRBD2
J gene: TRBJ2-2
CDR3 protein: CAGLAGTGELFF
CDR3 DNA: TGCGCTGGACTAGCGGGGACCGGGGAGCTGTTTTTT

V gene: TRBV4-2
clone size: few
D gene: .
J gene: TRBJ2-7
CDR3 protein: CASIDSGTVSYEQYF
CDR3 DNA: TGTGCCAGCATCGATTCCGGGACGGTCTCCTACGAGCAGTACTTC

V gene: TRBV7-9
clone size: .
D gene: .
J gene: TRBJ2-2
CDR3 protein: CASSKGHAKGELFF
CDR3 DNA: TGTGCCAGCAGCAAGGGACATGCGAAAGGGGAGCTGTTTTTT

V gene: TRBV20-1
clone size: few
D gene: .
J gene: TRBJ2-7
CDR3 protein: CSAFRDGDSYEQYF
CDR3 DNA: TGCAGTGCCTTCCGGGACGGGGACTCCTACGAGCAGTACTTC

V gene: TRBV20-1
clone size: .
D gene: TRBD1
J gene: TRBJ1-1
CDR3 protein: CSARDGQGPLHTEAFF
CDR3 DNA: TGCAGTGCTAGAGATGGACAGGGCCCTCTCCACACTGAAGCTTTCTTT

V gene: TRBV18
clone size: few
D gene: .
J gene: TRBJ2-5
CDR3 protein: CASSPARETQYF
CDR3 DNA: TGTGCCAGCTCACCAGCGCGAGAGACCCAGTACTTC

V gene: TRBV19
clone size: .
D gene: .
J gene: TRBJ2-2
CDR3 protein: CASSFDTGELFF
CDR3 DNA: TGTGCCAGTAGTTTCGACACCGGGGAGCTGTTTTTT

V gene: TRBV19
clone size: few
D gene: TRBD1
J gene: TRBJ1-1
CDR3 protein: CASSSPPDRGETEAFF
CDR3 DNA: TGTGCCAGTAGTTCCCCCCCTGACAGGGGTGAAACTGAAGCTTTCTTT

V gene: TRBV20-1
clone size: few
D gene: .
J gene: TRBJ1-5
CDR3 protein: CSTLPGEYQPQHF
CDR3 DNA: TGCAGTACCCTCCCGGGCGAATATCAGCCCCAGCATTTT

V gene: TRBV12-3/TRBV12-4
clone size: .
D gene: .
J gene: TRBJ2-5
CDR3 protein: CASSFHAPQETQYF
CDR3 DNA: TGTGCCAGCAGTTTTCACGCACCCCAAGAGACCCAGTACTTC

V gene: TRBV12-3/TRBV12-4
clone size: .
D gene: .
J gene: TRBJ2-7
CDR3 protein: CASSLEGAEQYF
CDR3 DNA: TGTGCCAGCAGTTTAGAAGGGGCCGAGCAGTACTTC

V gene: TRBV9
clone size: .
D gene: .
J gene: TRBJ1-3
CDR3 protein: CASSGTLSGNTIYF
CDR3 DNA: TGTGCCAGCAGCGGGACACTCTCTGGAAACACCATATATTTT

V gene: TRBV7-2
clone size: .
D gene: .
J gene: TRBJ2-3
CDR3 protein: CASSLNSPDTQYF
CDR3 DNA: TGTGCCAGCAGCTTAAACAGCCCAGATACGCAGTATTTT